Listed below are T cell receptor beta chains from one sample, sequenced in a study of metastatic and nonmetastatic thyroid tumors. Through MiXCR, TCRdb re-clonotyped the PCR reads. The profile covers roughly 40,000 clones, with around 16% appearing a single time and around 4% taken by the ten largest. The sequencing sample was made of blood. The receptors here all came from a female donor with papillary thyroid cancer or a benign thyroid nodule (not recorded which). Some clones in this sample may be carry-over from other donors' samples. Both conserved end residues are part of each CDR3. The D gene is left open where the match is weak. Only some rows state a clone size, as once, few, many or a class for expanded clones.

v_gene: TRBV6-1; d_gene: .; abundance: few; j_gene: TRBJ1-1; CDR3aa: CASRALEAFF; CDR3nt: TGTGCCAGCCGAGCGCTTGAAGCTTTCTTT
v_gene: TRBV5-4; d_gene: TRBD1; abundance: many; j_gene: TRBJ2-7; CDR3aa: CASSLLHQGASEQYF; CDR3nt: TGTGCCAGCAGCTTGCTGCATCAGGGGGCCTCCGAGCAGTACTTC
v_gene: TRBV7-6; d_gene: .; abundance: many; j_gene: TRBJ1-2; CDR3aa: CASSLGPYTGDYGYTF; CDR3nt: TGTGCCAGCAGCTTAGGACCATATACAGGAGACTATGGCTACACCTTC
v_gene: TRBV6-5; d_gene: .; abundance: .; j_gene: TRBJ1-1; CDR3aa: CASSYRGGVTEAFF; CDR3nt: TGTGCCAGCAGTTATAGAGGGGGTGTCACTGAAGCTTTCTTC
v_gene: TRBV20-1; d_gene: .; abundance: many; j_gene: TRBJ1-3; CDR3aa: CSAFTVSGNTIYF; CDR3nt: TGCAGTGCCTTTACAGTCTCTGGAAACACCATATATTTT
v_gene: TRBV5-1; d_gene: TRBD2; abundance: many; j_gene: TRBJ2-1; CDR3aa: CASSPGLAGDNEQFF; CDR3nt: TGCGCCAGCAGCCCGGGACTAGCGGGAGACAATGAGCAGTTCTTC
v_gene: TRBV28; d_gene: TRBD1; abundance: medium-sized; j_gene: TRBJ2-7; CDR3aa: CASSSGTGAFYEQYF; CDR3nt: TGTGCCAGCAGTTCGGGGACAGGGGCCTTCTACGAGCAGTACTTC
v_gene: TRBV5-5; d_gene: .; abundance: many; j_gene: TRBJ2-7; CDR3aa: CASSPPRSGAYEQYF; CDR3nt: TGTGCCAGCAGCCCCCCCCGGTCAGGGGCCTACGAGCAGTACTTC
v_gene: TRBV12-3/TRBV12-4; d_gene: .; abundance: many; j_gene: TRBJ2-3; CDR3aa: CASSTQTGHTDTQYF; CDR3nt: TGTGCCAGCAGTACCCAGACAGGCCACACAGATACGCAGTATTTT
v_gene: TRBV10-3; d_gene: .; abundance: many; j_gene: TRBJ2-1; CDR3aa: CAIYFRPGTTDNEQFF; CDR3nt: TGTGCCATCTACTTCCGACCCGGGACCACAGACAATGAGCAGTTCTTC
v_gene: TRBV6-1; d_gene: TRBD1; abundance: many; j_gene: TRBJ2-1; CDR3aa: CASSRAGTGDNEQFF; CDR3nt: TGTGCCAGCAGTCGCGCCGGGACAGGGGACAATGAGCAGTTCTTC
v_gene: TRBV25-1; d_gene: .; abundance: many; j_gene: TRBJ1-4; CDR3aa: CASSTGANEKLFF; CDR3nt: TGTGCCAGCAGTACCGGGGCTAATGAAAAACTGTTTTTT
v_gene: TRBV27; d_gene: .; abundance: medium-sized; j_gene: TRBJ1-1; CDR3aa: CASSLIGYPTEAFF; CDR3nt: TGTGCCAGCAGTTTAATAGGGTACCCCACTGAAGCTTTCTTT
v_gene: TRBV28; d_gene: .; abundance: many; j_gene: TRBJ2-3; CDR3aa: CASWGQSTDTQYF; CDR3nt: TGTGCTAGCTGGGGCCAAAGCACAGATACGCAGTATTTT
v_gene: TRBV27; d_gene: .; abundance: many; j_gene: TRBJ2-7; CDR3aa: CASSLYVGGEQYF; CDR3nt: TGTGCCAGCAGTTTGTACGTGGGGGGTGAGCAGTACTTC
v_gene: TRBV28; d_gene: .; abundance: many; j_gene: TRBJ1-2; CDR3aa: CASSLLRVLRFYGYTF; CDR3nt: TGTGCCAGCAGTTTATTGCGGGTCCTAAGGTTCTATGGCTACACCTTC
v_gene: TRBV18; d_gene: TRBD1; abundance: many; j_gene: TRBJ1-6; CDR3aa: CASSTQGAEVALHF; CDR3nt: TGTGCCAGCTCAACCCAGGGGGCTGAAGTGGCCCTCCACTTT
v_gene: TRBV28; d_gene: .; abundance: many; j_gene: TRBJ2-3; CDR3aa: CASSLGQTDTQYF; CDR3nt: TGTGCCAGCAGTTTAGGACAGACAGATACGCAGTATTTT
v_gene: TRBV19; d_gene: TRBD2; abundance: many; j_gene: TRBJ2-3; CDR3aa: CASSIDASGRSNTQYF; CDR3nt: TGTGCCAGTAGTATAGATGCTAGCGGGAGATCGAATACGCAGTATTTT
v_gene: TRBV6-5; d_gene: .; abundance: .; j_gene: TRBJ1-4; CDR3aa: CASNSGPWDTGNEKLFF; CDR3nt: TGTGCCAGCAATTCTGGGCCGTGGGACACTGGTAATGAAAAACTGTTTTTT
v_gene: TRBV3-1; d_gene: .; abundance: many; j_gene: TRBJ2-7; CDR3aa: CASSSGETVGTSYF; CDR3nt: TGTGCCAGCAGCTCCGGCGAGACAGTGGGTACGTCGTACTTC
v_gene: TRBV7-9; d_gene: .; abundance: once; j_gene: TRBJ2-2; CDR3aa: CASSYRYSDTGELFF; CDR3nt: TGTGCCAGCAGCTACAGGTATTCGGACACCGGGGAGCTGTTTTTT
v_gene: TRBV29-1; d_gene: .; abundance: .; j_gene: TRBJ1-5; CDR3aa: CSVKNRDNQPQHF; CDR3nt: TGCAGCGTTAAGAACAGGGACAATCAGCCCCAGCATTTT
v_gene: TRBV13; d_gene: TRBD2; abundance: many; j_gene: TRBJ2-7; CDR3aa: CASSWGLAISEQYF; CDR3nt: TGTGCCAGCAGCTGGGGACTAGCTATCAGCGAGCAGTACTTC
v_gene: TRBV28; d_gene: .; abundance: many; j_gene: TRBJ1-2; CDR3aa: CASSYPGGNGYTF; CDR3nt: TGTGCCAGCAGTTACCCGGGAGGGAATGGCTACACCTTC
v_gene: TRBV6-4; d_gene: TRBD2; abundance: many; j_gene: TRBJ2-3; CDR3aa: CASSDSTGGPDTQYF; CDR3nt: TGTGCCAGCAGTGACTCGACGGGGGGGCCAGATACGCAGTATTTT
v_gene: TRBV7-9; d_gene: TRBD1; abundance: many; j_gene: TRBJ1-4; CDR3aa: CASSYDRVGKLFF; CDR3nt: TGTGCCAGCAGCTACGACAGGGTCGGAAAACTGTTTTTT
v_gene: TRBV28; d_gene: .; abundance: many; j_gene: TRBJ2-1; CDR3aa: CASNPNRATYNEQFF; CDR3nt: TGTGCCAGCAATCCAAACAGGGCGACCTACAATGAGCAGTTCTTC
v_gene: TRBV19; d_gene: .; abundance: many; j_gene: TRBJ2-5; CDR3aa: CASSSRAQETQYF; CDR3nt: TGTGCCAGTAGTTCCAGGGCCCAAGAGACCCAGTACTTC
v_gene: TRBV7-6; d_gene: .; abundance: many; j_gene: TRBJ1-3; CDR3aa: CASSFSGSGNTIYF; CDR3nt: TGTGCCAGCAGCTTTTCAGGGTCGGGAAACACCATATATTTT
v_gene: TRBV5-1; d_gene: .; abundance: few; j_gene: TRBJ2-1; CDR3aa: CASSSQSYNEQFF; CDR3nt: TGCGCCAGCAGCTCCCAGTCCTACAATGAGCAGTTCTTC
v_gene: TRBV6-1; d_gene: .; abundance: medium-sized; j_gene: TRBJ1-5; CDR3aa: CASSEGFGGQPQHF; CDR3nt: TGTGCCAGCAGTGAAGGATTTGGGGGTCAGCCCCAGCATTTT
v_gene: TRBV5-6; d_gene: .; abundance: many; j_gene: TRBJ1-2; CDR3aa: CASSLGDSFNYGYTF; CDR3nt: TGTGCCAGCAGCTTGGGAGACAGCTTTAACTATGGCTACACCTTC
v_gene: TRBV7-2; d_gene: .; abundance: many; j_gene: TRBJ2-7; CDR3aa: CASRGGTGKSSYEQYF; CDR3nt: TGTGCCAGCAGGGGGGGGACAGGCAAGAGCTCCTACGAGCAGTACTTC
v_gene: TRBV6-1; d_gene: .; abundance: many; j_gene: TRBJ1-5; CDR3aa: CASSNEGRNQPQHF; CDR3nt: TGTGCCAGCAGTAACGAGGGTCGCAATCAGCCCCAGCATTTT
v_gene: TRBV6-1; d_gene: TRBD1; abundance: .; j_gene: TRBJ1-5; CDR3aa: CASSTADRDVQPQHF; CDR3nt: TGTGCCAGCAGCACCGCGGACAGGGACGTTCAGCCACAGCATTTT
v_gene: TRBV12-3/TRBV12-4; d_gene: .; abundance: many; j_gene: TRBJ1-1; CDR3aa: CASSFSQKGTEAFF; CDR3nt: TGTGCCAGCAGTTTTTCTCAGAAGGGCACTGAAGCTTTCTTT
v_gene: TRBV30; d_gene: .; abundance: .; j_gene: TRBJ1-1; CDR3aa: CAWSLFMNTEAFF; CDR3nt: TGTGCCTGGAGCTTGTTTATGAACACTGAAGCTTTCTTT
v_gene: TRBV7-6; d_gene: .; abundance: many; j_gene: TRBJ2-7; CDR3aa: CASSLVGSLSSYEQYF; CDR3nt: TGTGCCAGCAGCTTAGTCGGGTCCCTTAGCTCCTACGAGCAGTACTTC
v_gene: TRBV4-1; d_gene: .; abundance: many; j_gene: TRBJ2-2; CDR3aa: CASSQGLMGKTGELFF; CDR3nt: TGCGCCAGCAGCCAAGGCCTGATGGGGAAAACCGGGGAGCTGTTTTTT
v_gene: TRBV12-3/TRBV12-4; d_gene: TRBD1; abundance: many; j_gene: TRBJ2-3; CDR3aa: CASRQDRPSTDTQYF; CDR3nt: TGTGCCAGCAGGCAGGACAGGCCAAGCACAGATACGCAGTATTTT
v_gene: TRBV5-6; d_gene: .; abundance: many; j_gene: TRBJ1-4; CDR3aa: CASSQRSRGSNEKLFF; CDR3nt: TGTGCCAGCAGCCAACGGAGCAGGGGATCTAATGAAAAACTGTTTTTT